Presented here are 30 T cell receptor beta chains from one specimen sequenced in a study of a mutant IDH1 vaccine in newly diagnosed glioma. These receptors have no known antigen. Only in-frame clones appear in the TCRdb table, and some are missing; sequencing was by immunoSEQ multiplex PCR. The table shows around 31,000 clones, with more than 75% occurring only once. Noted time point: week 35, safety follow-up. With topical imiquimod, each dose of the vaccine consisted of 300 ug of mutant IDH1 20-mer peptide. Sequenced material: PBMCs, taken from a glioma patient whose treatment included an IDH1 peptide vaccine. These receptors all stem from a man aged 30 to 39 with glioma.

V usage is TRBV6-5 and J usage is TRBJ2-2, with D possibly matching TRBD2 (5 bases). V was cut by 6 bases and J by 4 bases, with 9 bases left in between. The CDR3 loop spans 13 amino acids. Germline CDR1 reads MNHEY; CDR2 reads SVGAGI. Here the CDR3 reads CASSRGFTGELFF. CDR3 DNA: TGTGCCAGCAGCCGAGGGTTCACCGGGGAGCTGTTTTTT.

The chain recombines TRBV30 with TRBJ1-3; unclear D gene. The V gene's germline CDR1 is GTSNPN and CDR2 SVGIG (reference sequence). The CDR3 is made up of 10 amino acids. V dropped 4 bases and J dropped 4 bases, with 2 bases sitting between them. The CDR3 DNA reads TGTGCCTGGATGGGAAACACCATATATTTT. Translation gives CAWMGNTIYF.

This chain links TRBV18 with TRBJ2-6; D not certain. The CDR3 length is 15 residues. Per the germline V gene, CDR1 is KGHSH and CDR2 is LQKENI. Trimming pared 1 base from V and 0 bases from J, leaving 4 bases between. The CDR3 coding sequence is TGTGCCAGCTCACCACAACCCTCTGGGGCCAACGTCCTGACTTTC. The encoded protein is CASSPQPSGANVLTF.

The chain combines TRBV19 with TRBJ2-3, with D perhaps matching TRBD2 (6 bases). The CDR3 spans 14 residues. Trimming left V 1 base short and J 5 bases short, with 10 bases between. From germline, CDR1 is LNHDA and CDR2 SQIVND (reference sequence). DNA of the CDR3: TGTGCCAGTAGTATAGCGGGAGTAGGAGATACGCAGTATTTT. Amino acids: CASSIAGVGDTQYF.

The chain carries TRBV20-1 and TRBJ1-2; D not certain. Germline CDR1 is DFQATT and CDR2 is SNEGSKA (reference sequence). This CDR3 is built from 11 residues. The V end lost 0 bases, the J end lost 2 bases, and 1 base lay between the germline ends. The CDR3 loop is CSARENYGYTF. CDR3 in DNA: TGCAGTGCTAGAGAAAACTATGGCTACACCTTC.

The chain employs TRBV12-5 and TRBJ2-4, with unresolved D. This CDR3 region has 11 residues. Germline-derived CDR1 and CDR2 are LGHNT and FRNRAP. Trimming stripped 5 bases from V and 9 bases from J, with 8 bases between. CDR3 coding DNA: TGTGCTAGTGGTCCCCCGCCCATTCAGTACTTC. Amino acids: CASGPPPIQYF.

The chain employs TRBV7-9 and TRBJ2-7, with a weak D call TRBD1 (6 bases). CDR1 is SEHNR, CDR2 FQNEAQ, per germline (reference sequence). This CDR3 has 14 amino acids. The germline V and J ends were trimmed by 6 bases and 2 bases, with 14 bases remaining between them. The CDR3 sequence: CASRDPGHPYEQYF. The CDR3, as DNA: TGTGCCAGCAGAGACCCGGGACACCCCTACGAGCAGTACTTC.

The chain has TRBV2 and TRBJ1-5, with 10 bases lining up with TRBD1. The V segment lost 7 bases and the J segment 0 bases; nucleotides outside the gene matches: 6. Germline CDR1 SNHLY, CDR2 FYNNEI. The CDR3 runs to 16 residues. CDR3 sequence reads: CASNPGQGFSNQPQHF. The CDR3 DNA reads as TGTGCCAGCAACCCGGGACAGGGGTTTAGCAATCAGCCCCAGCATTTT.

The V and J genes are TRBV7-9 and TRBJ2-7, with D possibly being TRBD1 or TRBD2 (5 bases each). Germline V gives CDR1 SEHNR, CDR2 FQNEAQ (reference sequence). This CDR3 is built from 16 residues. The germline V and J ends were trimmed by 5 bases and 4 bases, with 21 bases remaining between them. CDR3 sequence reads: CASSEVAGRGGYEQYF. DNA for the CDR3: TGTGCCAGCAGCGAAGTCGCGGGTAGGGGTGGGTACGAGCAGTACTTC.

The chain uses TRBV5-1 and TRBJ1-2; D uncertain. The CDR3 contains 14 residues. Between the trimmed V and J ends, which lost 4 bases and 4 bases, there was a span of 14 bases. The V gene's germline CDR1 is SGHRS and CDR2 YFSETQ. CDR3 loop: CASSPLTEGYGYTF. For the CDR3, the DNA is TGCGCCAGCAGCCCCCTTACAGAAGGCTATGGCTACACCTTC.

The CDR3 nucleotides are TGTGCCTGGAGTGTAAAGGGGGCTGGGAGCAATCAGCCCCAGCATTTT. Protein sequence: CAWSVKGAGSNQPQHF. The chain uses TRBV30 and TRBJ1-5, with TRBD1 matching 7 bases. The CDR3 loop spans 16 amino acids. Germline V gives CDR1 GTSNPN, CDR2 SVGIG (reference sequence). Trimming cost V 0 bases and J 1 base; bases outside gene matches: 6.

This clone is large (0.1 to 1%) in the sample. V is TRBV14 and J is TRBJ1-1; D gene unclear. Trimming removed 3 bases from V and 7 bases from J, with 9 bases in between. Per germline, CDR1 SGHDN and CDR2 FVKESK. The CDR3 totals 12 residues. CDR3 sequence reads: CASSHDTVEAFF. The CDR3 coding sequence is TGTGCCAGCAGCCATGATACAGTTGAAGCTTTCTTT.

The V gene is TRBV7-9, the J gene TRBJ1-2; tentative D call: TRBD1 (5 bases). This CDR3 comprises 16 residues. The V gene lost 5 bases and the J gene lost 2 bases, with 18 bases spanning the gap. Per germline, CDR1 SEHNR and CDR2 FQNEAQ (reference sequence). The CDR3 region is CASSHATGRENYGYTF. DNA for the CDR3: TGTGCCAGCAGCCACGCCACGGGCAGGGAGAACTATGGCTACACCTTC. The full variable domain, rest sourced from reference TRBV7-9 and TRBJ1-2, is DTGVSQNPRHKITKRGQNVTFRCDPISEHNRLYWYRQTLGQGPEFLTYFQNEAQLEKSRLLSDRFSAERPKGSFSTLEIQRTEQGDSAMYLCASSHATGRENYGYTFGSGTRLTVV.

The rearrangement joins TRBV18 to TRBJ1-3; D not resolved. The V end lost 0 bases, the J end lost 4 bases, and 4 bases lay between the germline ends. This CDR3 spans 13 amino acids. Germline CDR1 KGHSH, CDR2 LQKENI. CDR3 nucleotide sequence: TGTGCCAGCTCACCACCCGCGGGAAACACCATATATTTT. Protein product: CASSPPAGNTIYF.

The chain uses TRBV27 and TRBJ1-5; a possible D gene is TRBD1 (5 bases). The germline V gene has CDR1 MNHEY and CDR2 SMNVEV (reference sequence). This CDR3 region has 13 residues. Trimming took 7 bases from V and 11 from J, leaving 18 bases between them. CDR3 sequence reads: CASMGPDRSSQHF. The CDR3 nucleotides read TGTGCCAGCATGGGACCGGATCGATCGTCCCAGCATTTT.

The V call is TRBV10-1, the J call TRBJ2-7; D not certain. V shed 3 bases and J shed 2 bases, with 11 bases lying between them. This CDR3 is built from 14 residues. The germline V gene encodes CDR1 WNHNN and CDR2 SYGVQD (reference sequence). The CDR3 spells CASSDPRGPYEQYF. DNA of the CDR3: TGCGCCAGCAGTGACCCTCGCGGCCCCTACGAGCAGTACTTC.

The V call is TRBV7-2, the J call TRBJ2-7; 9 positions match TRBD1. This CDR3 has 14 residues. Germline V gene lookup returns CDR1 SGHTA and CDR2 FQGNSA. Unmatched junction bases numbered 9, after V lost 3 bases and J lost 9 bases. CDR3 DNA: TGTGCCAGCAGCTTCCCCGGGACAGGGACACGGCAGTACTTC. Translated, it gives CASSFPGTGTRQYF.

CDR3 loop: CAITTGNQETQYF. CDR3 sequence (DNA): TGTGCCATCACTACAGGGAACCAAGAGACCCAGTACTTC. The chain recombines TRBV10-3 with TRBJ2-5; possible D gene TRBD1, 6 bases. CDR3 length equals 13 residues. Germline CDR1 and CDR2: ENHRY and SYGVKD. The ends were cut back, 7 bases at V and 0 bases at J, with 9 bases in the middle.

This clone was picked up one time. CDR3: CAISYPGSRGEVYEQYF. DNA of the CDR3: TGTGCCATCAGCTATCCGGGTTCGCGGGGGGAAGTCTACGAGCAGTACTTC. This rearrangement joins TRBV10-3 to TRBJ2-7; 8 nucleotides agree with TRBD2. Germline-derived CDR1 and CDR2 are ENHRY and SYGVKD. V lost 6 bases and J lost 3; bases outside the gene matches: 16. CDR3 length equals 17 residues.

The V gene is TRBV11-3, the J gene TRBJ2-3, with D possibly TRBD2 on 6 matching bases. V was trimmed by 1 base and J by 0 bases, leaving 8 bases between them. The length of the CDR3 is 15 residues. Germline V gene data show CDR1 as SGHNT and CDR2 as YENEEA. CDR3 in DNA: TGTGCCAGCAGCTTAGGTAGCGGCAGCACAGATACGCAGTATTTT. Translated, it gives CASSLGSGSTDTQYF.

The genes are TRBV2 and TRBJ2-7; D may be TRBD1 (6 bases). Germline loops: CDR1 SNHLY, CDR2 FYNNEI. The germline V and J ends were trimmed by 3 bases and 5 bases, with 14 bases remaining between them. CDR3 size: 14 residues. The CDR3 DNA reads TGTGCCAGCAGTGAGATGACAGGCGTCGACGAGCAGTACTTC. Translating gives CASSEMTGVDEQYF.

The V and J genes are TRBV6-5 and TRBJ1-1, with D possibly TRBD1 on 6 matching bases. Trimming removed 6 bases at V and 4 bases at J, with 18 bases between. Germline V gives CDR1 MNHEY, CDR2 SVGAGI. The CDR3 loop spans 15 amino acids. CDR3: CASSLQGRVITEAFF. The CDR3 nucleotides read TGTGCCAGCAGCTTACAGGGACGGGTTATCACTGAAGCTTTCTTT.

The gene calls are TRBV5-1 and TRBJ2-7; 8 bases map to TRBD1. V was pared by 4 bases and J by 5 bases, with 14 bases of the junction left unmatched. Germline V gene lookup returns CDR1 SGHRS and CDR2 YFSETQ. The CDR3 totals 16 residues. The CDR3 here is CASSVTRQGSSNEQYF. CDR3 in DNA: TGCGCCAGCAGCGTGACCCGACAGGGGTCGAGCAACGAGCAGTACTTC.

The chain couples TRBV6-5 to TRBJ2-1; the match to TRBD2 covers 12 bases. The CDR3 extends over 15 amino acids. Germline CDR1 MNHEY, CDR2 SVGAGI. V shed 4 bases, J shed 8 bases, and the junction held 6 bases outside the gene matches. CDR3: CASSFGLAGLDEQFF. The CDR3 DNA sequence: TGTGCCAGCAGTTTCGGACTAGCGGGACTCGATGAGCAGTTCTTC.

The genes are TRBV27 and TRBJ2-7, with a tentative D call TRBD1 (5 bases). This CDR3 is 13 amino acids long. Per the germline V gene, CDR1 is MNHEY and CDR2 is SMNVEV (reference sequence). V was shortened by 3 bases and J by 5 bases, with 11 bases between the two germline ends. The CDR3 nucleotides read TGTGCCAGCAGTTTCGTCAGGGCCCACGAGCAGTACTTC. Its protein product is CASSFVRAHEQYF.

CDR3 DNA sequence: TGTGCCAGCAGTTTAGGGGGTCGGATTGAAAAACTGTTTTTT. Translated: CASSLGGRIEKLFF. The V call is TRBV27, the J call TRBJ1-4; possibly TRBD1 for D (5 bases). The germline V gene has CDR1 MNHEY and CDR2 SMNVEV (reference sequence). V was cut by 2 bases and J by 7 bases, with 11 bases left in between. The CDR3 totals 14 residues.

In its sample, this clone was seen once. The chain links TRBV5-5 to TRBJ2-7; 9 bases are a match to TRBD2. V shed 2 bases, J shed 12 bases, and the junction held 12 bases outside the gene matches. In germline, CDR1 is SGHKS, CDR2 YYEKEE (reference sequence). CDR3 length: 14 residues. The CDR3 DNA reads as TGTGCCAGCAGCTTCTCTGGTAGCGGGAGCCTTCTGTACTTC. Translated: CASSFSGSGSLLYF.

V and J are TRBV27 and TRBJ2-7, with TRBD1 as a possible D gene (5 bases). The germline V gene encodes CDR1 MNHEY and CDR2 SMNVEV (reference sequence). The germline V and J ends were trimmed by 3 bases and 6 bases, with 12 bases remaining between them. CDR3 length: 13 residues. CDR3 in DNA: TGTGCCAGCAGTTTTCAGGGTGACACCGAGCAGTACTTC. This gives the protein CASSFQGDTEQYF.

The rearrangement links TRBV7-9 to TRBJ2-1, with D perhaps TRBD2 (5 bases). The V end was cut by 8 bases, the J end by 5 bases, with 16 bases between. The CDR3 runs 14 residues. Germline V gene data show CDR1 as SEHNR and CDR2 as FQNEAQ (reference sequence). The DNA for the CDR3 is TGTGCCAGCGACAAAGCGGAGCGAAACAATGAGCAGTTCTTC. It yields the protein CASDKAERNNEQFF.

Concerning this clone: A read error may account for a junction end that differs from germline. The chain is built from TRBV7-9 and TRBJ2-7, with D possibly TRBD2 on 6 matching bases. The germline CDR1 and CDR2 sequences are SEHNR and FQNEAQ (reference sequence). The CDR3 has 12 amino acids. The CDR3 here is CASRAGSLSENF. The CDR3 bases are TGTGCCAGCAGGGCCGGGAGTCTCAGCGAGAACTTC.